The source of this T cell receptor (beta chain) is a study of shared clonotypes between healthy human individuals. Some 27,000 T cell genomes, or roughly 200 ng DNA, went into the sorted-subset replicate PCRs. The assay was immunoSEQ multiplex PCR, and TCRdb's table has in-frame clones only and misses some. The table records some 790,000 clones, roughly two thirds of them present only once. The CDR3 runs 15 residues. The V gene's germline CDR1 is SGHTA and CDR2 FQGNSA. V lost 4 bases to trimming and J lost 0 bases, with 10 bases between them. This chain uses TRBV7-2 with TRBJ2-1; the D gene is possibly TRBD1 (5 bases). Input material: memory CD4+ T cells sorted from blood. Subset in this sample: CD45RA-negative fraction. The TCR sequence derives from a woman in her twenties or thirties in good health. CDR3 nucleotide sequence: TGTGCCAGCAGCTCTAGACAGAGCTCCTACAATGAGCAGTTCTTC. Translation gives CASSSRQSSYNEQFF.